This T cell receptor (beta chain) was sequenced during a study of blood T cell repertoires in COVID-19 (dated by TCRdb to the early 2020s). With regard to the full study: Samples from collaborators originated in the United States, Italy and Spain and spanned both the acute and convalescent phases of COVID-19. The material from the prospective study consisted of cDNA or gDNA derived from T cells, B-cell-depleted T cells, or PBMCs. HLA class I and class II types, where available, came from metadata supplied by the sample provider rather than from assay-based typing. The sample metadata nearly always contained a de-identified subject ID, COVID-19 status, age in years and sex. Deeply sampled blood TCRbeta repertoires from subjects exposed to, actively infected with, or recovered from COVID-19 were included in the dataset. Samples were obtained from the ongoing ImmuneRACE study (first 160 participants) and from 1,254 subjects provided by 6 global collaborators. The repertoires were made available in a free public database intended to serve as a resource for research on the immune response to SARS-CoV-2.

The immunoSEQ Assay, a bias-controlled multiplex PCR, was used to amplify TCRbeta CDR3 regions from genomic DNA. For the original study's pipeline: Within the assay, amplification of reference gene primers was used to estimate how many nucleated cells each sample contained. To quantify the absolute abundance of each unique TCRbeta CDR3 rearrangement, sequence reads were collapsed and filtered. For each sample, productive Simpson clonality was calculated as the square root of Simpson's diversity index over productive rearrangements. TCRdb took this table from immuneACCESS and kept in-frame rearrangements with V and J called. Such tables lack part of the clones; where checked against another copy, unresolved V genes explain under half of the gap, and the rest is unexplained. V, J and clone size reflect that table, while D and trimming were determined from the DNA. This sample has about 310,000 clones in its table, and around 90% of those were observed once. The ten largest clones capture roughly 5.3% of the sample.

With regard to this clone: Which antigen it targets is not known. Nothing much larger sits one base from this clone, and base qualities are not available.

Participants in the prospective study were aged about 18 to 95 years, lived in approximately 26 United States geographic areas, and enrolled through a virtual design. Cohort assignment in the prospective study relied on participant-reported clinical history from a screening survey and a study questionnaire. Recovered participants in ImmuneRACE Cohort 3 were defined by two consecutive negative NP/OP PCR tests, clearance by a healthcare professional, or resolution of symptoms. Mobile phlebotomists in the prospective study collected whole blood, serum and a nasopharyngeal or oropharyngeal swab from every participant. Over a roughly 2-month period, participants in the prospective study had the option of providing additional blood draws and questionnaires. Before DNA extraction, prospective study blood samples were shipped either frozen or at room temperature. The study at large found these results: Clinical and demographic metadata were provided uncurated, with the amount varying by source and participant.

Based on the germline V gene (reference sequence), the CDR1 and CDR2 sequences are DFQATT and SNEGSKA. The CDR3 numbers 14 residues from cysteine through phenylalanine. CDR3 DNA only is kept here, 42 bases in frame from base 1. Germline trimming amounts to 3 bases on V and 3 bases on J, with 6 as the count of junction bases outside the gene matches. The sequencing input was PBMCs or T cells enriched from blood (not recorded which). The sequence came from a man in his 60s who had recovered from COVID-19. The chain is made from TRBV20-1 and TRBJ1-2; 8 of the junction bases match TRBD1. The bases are TGCAGTGCTAGTTCACAGGACAGGGACTATGGCTACACCTTC. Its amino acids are CSASSQDRDYGYTF.